This entry concerns a single TCR beta chain. The CDR3 covers 17 residues. Germline V gene lookup returns CDR1 MNHEY and CDR2 SVGEGT. Trimming took off 4 bases at V and 0 bases at J, with 18 bases between the two ends. Assay used: immunoSEQ multiplex PCR; TCRdb lists only in-frame clones, some missing. The sample gives around 160,000 clones, around 84% of which show up once; roughly 13% is in the top ten. The data belong to a study of blood T cell repertoires in COVID-19. The source is a man in his 60s with active or convalescent COVID-19. The sequenced sample consisted of peripheral blood. V and J are TRBV6-2 or TRBV6-3 and TRBJ1-1; D remains unclear. This CDR3 reads CASSSTQLNALNTEAFF. The CDR3 DNA reads TGTGCCAGCAGTTCCACCCAGTTGAACGCTCTGAACACTGAAGCTTTCTTT.